One and the same sample provided the 6 T cell receptor beta chains below, sequenced in a study of cytomegalovirus exposure and HLA in healthy donors. PCR was performed using 60 Vbeta and 13 Jbeta primers. Generated by immunoSEQ multiplex PCR, the TCRdb table keeps only in-frame clones and is missing some. Found here are approximately 120,000 clones, roughly a tenth of them singletons; the top ten hold about 4.7%. What was sequenced was PBMCs. The receptors were sampled from a woman younger than 35 in good health and CMV-seropositive.

This clone turned up a few times. The chain links TRBV7-2 to TRBJ2-1; a possible D gene is TRBD2 (5 bases). V gave up 0 bases and J gave up 2 bases, with 11 bases separating them. Per the germline V gene, CDR1 is SGHTA and CDR2 is FQGNSA. The CDR3 length is 16 residues. Here the CDR3 reads CASSLARAPPYNEQFF. DNA of the CDR3: TGTGCCAGCAGCTTAGCGCGGGCCCCTCCCTACAATGAGCAGTTCTTC.

The chain's CDR3 is CASSPPSGSYEQYF. In nucleotides, the CDR3 is TGTGCCAGCAGCCCTCCTAGCGGCTCCTACGAGCAGTACTTC. The chain employs TRBV7-9 and TRBJ2-7; 7 bases map to TRBD2. There are 14 residues in the CDR3. Germline values: CDR1 SEHNR, CDR2 FQNEAQ (reference sequence). The V segment lost 5 bases and the J segment 0 bases; nucleotides outside the gene matches: 4. Using reference TRBV7-9 and TRBJ2-7 for the parts outside the CDR3, the full variable domain is DTGVSQNPRHKITKRGQNVTFRCDPISEHNRLYWYRQTLGQGPEFLTYFQNEAQLEKSRLLSDRFSAERPKGSFSTLEIQRTEQGDSAMYLCASSPPSGSYEQYFGPGTRLTVT.

The chain combines TRBV7-9 with TRBJ2-1, with TRBD1 matching 7 bases. The germline gives CDR1 SEHNR, CDR2 FQNEAQ (reference sequence). Trimming at V came to 2 bases and at J to 12 bases, leaving 13 bases not matched to a gene. The CDR3 is 15 residues long. CDR3 protein: CASSLFIGGSPPQFF. The CDR3 DNA follows: TGTGCCAGCAGCTTATTCATAGGGGGCTCGCCCCCGCAGTTCTTC.

This clone was found a few times. This chain links TRBV7-6 with TRBJ1-4, with D unresolved. The CDR3 is 15 residues long. Germline V gene data show CDR1 as SGHVS and CDR2 as FNYEAQ. V lost 6 bases to trimming and J lost 3 bases, with 14 bases between them. This chain's CDR3 is CASSPIAVPNEKLFF. In nucleotides, the CDR3 is TGTGCCAGCAGTCCCATAGCCGTTCCTAATGAAAAACTGTTTTTT.

This rearrangement joins TRBV11-3 to TRBJ2-3, with D perhaps matching TRBD2 (6 bases). The CDR3 extends over 18 amino acids. Per the germline V gene, CDR1 is SGHNT and CDR2 is YENEEA. The V and J ends lost 5 bases and 2 bases respectively, with 23 bases between them. The CDR3 bases are TGTGCCAGCAGCCCATCAAGATTAGCGGTCCATTCCACAGATACGCAGTATTTT. This encodes CASSPSRLAVHSTDTQYF.

The sample holds a few counts of this clone. The V and J genes are TRBV9 and TRBJ2-1; TRBD1 matches 9 bases. This CDR3 comprises 15 residues. V lost 5 bases to trimming and J lost 10 bases; unmatched junction nucleotides: 13. The germline V gene has CDR1 SGDLS and CDR2 YYNGEE. CDR3: CASSAAGTGKEEQFF. The CDR3 nucleotides read TGTGCCAGCAGTGCCGCCGGGACAGGGAAGGAGGAGCAGTTCTTC.